The clone carrying this T cell receptor beta chain was observed a handful of times. Its cognate antigen is unknown. This record comes from a study of T cells after yellow fever vaccination. Whole-study results and caveats: Booster samples showed a return of most primary-vaccination clones (around 96% CD4, about 87% CD8).

TCRdb re-derived calls from the 5' RACE reads in MiXCR, one entry per CDR3 protein. The sample lists 620,000 or so distinct CDR3 sequences, approximately 16% occurring once. The germline V gene encodes CDR1 LNHNV and CDR2 YYDKDF (reference sequence). V was pared by 0 bases and J by 4 bases, with 9 bases of the junction left unmatched. This CDR3 has 17 residues. The receptor was derived from a man aged 18 to 29 who received the YFV17D yellow fever vaccine. This chain connects TRBV15 to TRBJ1-5, with 7 bases fitting TRBD1. Specimen: PBMCs, collected less than 6 days after the first yellow fever vaccination. Here the CDR3 reads CATSRDPRRGLNQPQHF. The DNA of the CDR3 is TGTGCCACCAGCAGAGATCCCAGGAGGGGGCTAAATCAGCCCCAGCATTTT.